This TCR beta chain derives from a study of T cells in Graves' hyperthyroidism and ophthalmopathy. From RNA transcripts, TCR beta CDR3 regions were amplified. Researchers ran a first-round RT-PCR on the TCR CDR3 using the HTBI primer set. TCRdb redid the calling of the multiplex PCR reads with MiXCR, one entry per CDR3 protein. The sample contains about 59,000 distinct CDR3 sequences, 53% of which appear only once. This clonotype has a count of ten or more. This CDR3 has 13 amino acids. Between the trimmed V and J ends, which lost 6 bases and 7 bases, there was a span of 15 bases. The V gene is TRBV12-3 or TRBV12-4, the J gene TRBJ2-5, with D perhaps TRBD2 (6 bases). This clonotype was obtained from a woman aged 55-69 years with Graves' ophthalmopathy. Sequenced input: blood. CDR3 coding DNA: TGTGCCAGCAGGCCAGCCCTGGGGGGGACCCAGTACTTC. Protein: CASRPALGGTQYF.